Sequencing of this T cell receptor beta chain was carried out in a study of PD-L1 blockade in urothelial cancer. Whole-study findings and limits: Tumor-associated clones in blood expanded more at 3 weeks in durable-benefit patients.

Time point described: pretreatment peripheral blood. Into every PCR, synthetic TCR analog templates were spiked. Some clones are missing from TCRdb's copy, which holds only in-frame ones; the method was immunoSEQ multiplex PCR. The data hold 70,000 to 80,000 clones, with about 85% observed a single time. The CDR3 extends over 15 amino acids. The ends were cut back, 4 bases at V and 0 bases at J, with 13 bases in the middle. Germline V gene lookup returns CDR1 SGDLS and CDR2 YYNGEE. To note about this clone: Its antigen is unknown. The sample carries other DNA sequences with the same CDR3.

The sample consisted of PBMCs, taken around atezolizumab (anti-PD-L1) treatment. The clonotype was recovered from a man in his forties with urothelial cancer. The chain carries TRBV9 and TRBJ1-1; D is perhaps TRBD1 (5 bases). CDR3 coding DNA: TGTGCCAGCAGCCCCCAAGGGGTAATGAACACTGAAGCTTTCTTT. Translation gives CASSPQGVMNTEAFF.